The source of this T cell receptor beta chain is a study of shared clonotypes between healthy human individuals. Study as a whole: Three plates were used per donor for CD4 naive, three for CD4 memory, two for CD8 naive and one for CD8 memory.

CD45RO-negative cells were positively selected for CCR7, leaving out terminally differentiated effector memory CD45RA+ cells. Trimming stripped 3 bases from V and 1 base from J, with 9 bases between. There are 14 residues in the CDR3. Germline CDR1 MNHEY, CDR2 SMNVEV (reference sequence). Details on this clone: Other DNA sequences in the same sample also yield this CDR3.

An even split of each subset's genomic DNA across several immunoSEQ plates was performed. TCRdb keeps only in-frame clones here, not all; method: immunoSEQ multiplex PCR. The table lists about 2 million clones, just under 95% of them singletons. The specimen sequenced was naive CD8+ T cells sorted from blood. This sequence joins TRBV27 and TRBJ1-1; weak D call: TRBD1 (6 bases). The receptor was derived from a man aged 18 to 29 in good health. Here the CDR3 DNA reads TGTGCCAGCAGTTTTACAGGGACGAACACTGAAGCTTTCTTT. Amino acids: CASSFTGTNTEAFF.